Following are 16 T cell receptor beta chains from one sample sequenced in a study of T cells after yellow fever vaccination. MiXCR, applied by TCRdb to the 5' RACE reads, yields one record per CDR3 protein. Of about 310,000 distinct CDR3 sequences detected, roughly 4% appear once; the ten largest clones hold around a quarter. The material was PBMCs, obtained on the day of the yellow fever booster vaccination. Receptors were obtained from a man between 18 and 29 years old who received the YFV17D yellow fever vaccine.

This chain connects TRBV5-1 to TRBJ2-3; D is uncertain. CDR3 size: 14 residues. V lost 5 bases and J lost 4, with 14 bases in between. Germline CDR1 SGHRS, CDR2 YFSETQ. The CDR3 nucleotides are TGCGCCAGCAGAGACTGGGGTAGCCCAGATACGCAGTATTTT. Protein: CASRDWGSPDTQYF.

This clonotype was recorded at least ten times. The chain recombines TRBV27 with TRBJ2-1; TRBD1 matches 9 bases. This CDR3 is built from 15 residues. Germline-derived CDR1 and CDR2 are MNHEY and SMNVEV (reference sequence). Germline trimming cut 5 bases from V and 9 bases from J; bases unmatched to any gene: 11. The CDR3 region is CASSPPYPTGGEQFF. The CDR3 DNA is TGTGCCAGCAGTCCCCCCTACCCGACAGGGGGTGAGCAGTTCTTC.

This rearrangement joins TRBV11-2 to TRBJ2-6, with 7 positions matching TRBD2. V trimming: 0 bases; J trimming: 0 bases; junction bases outside the gene matches: 14. Germline CDR1 is SGHAT and CDR2 is FQNNGV. The CDR3 has 21 residues. The CDR3 region has the DNA TGTGCCAGCAGCTTAGATGAGCGGGGATACCCTTTCGACTCTGGGGCCAACGTCCTGACTTTC. This translates into CASSLDERGYPFDSGANVLTF.

The J gene is TRBJ1-2, the V gene TRBV20-1; 7 bases align to TRBD1. The CDR3 extends over 15 amino acids. The trim removed 0 bases at V and 4 bases at J, leaving 8 bases unmatched. Looked up from germline, CDR1 is DFQATT and CDR2 is SNEGSKA (reference sequence). DNA of the CDR3: TGCAGTGCTAGAGATCTCGGAGGGGGCCGCTATGGCTACACCTTC. Amino acids: CSARDLGGGRYGYTF.

This clonotype was seen ten or more times. CDR3 region: CASQASGLSTDTQYF. The CDR3, as DNA: TGTGCCAGCCAGGCCTCAGGGCTGAGCACAGATACGCAGTATTTT. The V and J genes are TRBV7-9 and TRBJ2-3, with D possibly matching TRBD1 (5 bases). The germline V and J ends were trimmed by 8 bases and 0 bases, with 15 bases remaining between them. The CDR3 spans 15 residues. CDR1 and CDR2 from the germline V gene are SEHNR and FQNEAQ (reference sequence).

The rearrangement uses TRBV5-6 and TRBJ1-2; perhaps TRBD1 as D (5 bases). V lost 1 base and J 4 bases, leaving 8 bases between the germline ends. Germline values: CDR1 SGHDT, CDR2 YYEEEE. The CDR3 runs 13 residues. The CDR3 here is CASSLRGGYGYTF. The DNA for the CDR3 is TGTGCCAGCAGCTTGAGGGGCGGCTATGGCTACACCTTC.

The chain couples TRBV18 to TRBJ2-7; 9 bases align to TRBD1. CDR3 length: 14 residues. Looked up from germline, CDR1 is KGHSH and CDR2 is LQKENI. Trimming took 3 bases from V and 7 from J; bases not matched to a gene: 7. The CDR3 loop is CASSPRTGAGEQYV. CDR3 bases: TGTGCCAGCTCACCCAGGACAGGGGCGGGGGAGCAGTACGTC.

This clonotype was observed a few times. The chain links TRBV6-1 to TRBJ2-7; D may be TRBD2 (6 bases). The CDR3 has 13 residues. Trimming stripped 0 bases from V and 7 bases from J, with 10 bases between. CDR1 is MNHNS, CDR2 SASEGT, per germline. This CDR3 reads CASSEARGREQYV. The CDR3 coding sequence is TGTGCCAGCAGTGAAGCGCGGGGAAGGGAGCAGTACGTC.

This clonotype was found a few times. The chain carries TRBV12-3 or TRBV12-4 and TRBJ2-5; 8 bases fit TRBD2. This CDR3 is built from 13 residues. With V trimmed by 8 bases and J by 2 bases, 4 bases remained unmatched. CDR3 in amino acids: CASERGPQETQYF. The CDR3 nucleotides are TGTGCCAGCGAGCGGGGGCCGCAAGAGACCCAGTACTTC.

The chain has TRBV7-3 and TRBJ2-2; 7 bases align to TRBD2. After removal of 5 bases from V and 1 base from J, the junction contained 7 bases not matched to a gene. This CDR3 region has 16 residues. CDR1 SGHTA and CDR2 FQGTGA come from the germline V gene. In DNA, the CDR3 is TGTGCCAGCAGCCCAAACGGCGGGGGGAACACCGGGGAGCTGTTTTTT. Translating it yields CASSPNGGGNTGELFF.

This clonotype showed up many times. This chain joins TRBV10-3 and TRBJ1-2; D not certain. V was shortened by 3 bases and J by 1 base, with 9 bases between the two germline ends. This CDR3 region has 14 residues. Per germline, CDR1 ENHRY and CDR2 SYGVKD. Here the CDR3 reads CAISDSGINYGYTF. In DNA form, the CDR3 reads TGTGCCATCAGTGATAGTGGGATTAACTATGGCTACACCTTC.

The chain joins TRBV5-4 to TRBJ2-7, with D perhaps matching TRBD2 (5 bases). Trimming stripped 3 bases from V and 6 bases from J, with 16 bases between. The length of the CDR3 is 14 residues. In germline, CDR1 is SGHNT, CDR2 YYREEE (reference sequence). Here the CDR3 reads CASSSDQRVSEQYV. CDR3 bases: TGTGCCAGCAGCTCCGATCAGAGGGTGAGCGAGCAGTACGTC.

This clonotype was detected only a few times. The V gene is TRBV28, the J gene TRBJ2-2, with D maybe TRBD1 (5 bases). The CDR3 length is 13 residues. Trimming removed 1 base at V and 6 bases at J, with 6 bases between. The germline gives CDR1 MDHEN, CDR2 SYDVKM. CDR3 loop: CASSLLGPGELFF. The CDR3 DNA is TGTGCCAGCAGTTTATTGGGGCCCGGGGAGCTGTTTTTT. Full variable domain (remainder filled in from reference TRBV28 and TRBJ2-2): DVKVTQSSRYLVKRTGEKVFLECVQDMDHENMFWYRQDPGLGLRLIYFSYDVKMKEKGDIPEGYSVSREKKERFSLILESASTNQTSMYLCASSLLGPGELFFGEGSRLTVL.

This clonotype showed up many times. V is TRBV7-8 and J is TRBJ2-3; 8 positions match TRBD2. There are 13 residues in the CDR3. The trim removed 8 bases at V and 6 bases at J, leaving 7 bases unmatched. CDR1 SGHVS and CDR2 FQNEAQ come from the germline V gene. The CDR3 sequence is CASRGGAGDTQYF. The DNA for the CDR3 is TGTGCCAGCCGGGGGGGGGCCGGGGATACGCAGTATTTT.

This clonotype was found many times. V gene TRBV7-3 combines with J gene TRBJ1-1; D remains ambiguous. Per the germline V gene, CDR1 is SGHTA and CDR2 is FQGTGA. Trimming stripped 3 bases from V and 1 base from J, with 9 bases between. CDR3 length: 14 amino acids. CDR3: CASSLNVGNTEAFF. The CDR3 bases are TGTGCCAGCAGCTTGAATGTGGGGAACACTGAAGCTTTCTTT.

This clonotype was picked up many times. This sequence joins TRBV5-1 and TRBJ1-4; a possible D gene is TRBD1 (5 bases). Germline CDR1 SGHRS, CDR2 YFSETQ. The V and J ends lost 4 bases and 7 bases respectively, with 14 bases between them. This CDR3 spans 14 amino acids. DNA of the CDR3: TGCGCCAGCAGCCTTCAGGGTAGTGGTGAAAAACTGTTTTTT. Protein: CASSLQGSGEKLFF.